The TCR beta chain under discussion was sequenced for a study of monozygotic twins with inflammatory bowel disease. Overall study findings and caveats: With inverse Simpson as the measure, TCRbeta diversity was lower in IBD patients than in healthy co-twins.

Remarks on this clonotype: The target antigen is unknown.

TCRdb re-called the 5' RACE reads; one entry per CDR3 protein, DNA not given. This table lists a few hundred thousand distinct CDR3 sequences. CDR1 MNHEY and CDR2 SVGEGT come from the germline V gene. CDR3 size: 12 residues. Sequencing used blood. This TCR derives from a human donor with ulcerative colitis or Crohn's disease, or a healthy co-twin of an affected twin (not recorded which). The chain combines TRBV6-2 or TRBV6-3 with TRBJ1-6. The CDR3 spells CASSYLGPSLHF.